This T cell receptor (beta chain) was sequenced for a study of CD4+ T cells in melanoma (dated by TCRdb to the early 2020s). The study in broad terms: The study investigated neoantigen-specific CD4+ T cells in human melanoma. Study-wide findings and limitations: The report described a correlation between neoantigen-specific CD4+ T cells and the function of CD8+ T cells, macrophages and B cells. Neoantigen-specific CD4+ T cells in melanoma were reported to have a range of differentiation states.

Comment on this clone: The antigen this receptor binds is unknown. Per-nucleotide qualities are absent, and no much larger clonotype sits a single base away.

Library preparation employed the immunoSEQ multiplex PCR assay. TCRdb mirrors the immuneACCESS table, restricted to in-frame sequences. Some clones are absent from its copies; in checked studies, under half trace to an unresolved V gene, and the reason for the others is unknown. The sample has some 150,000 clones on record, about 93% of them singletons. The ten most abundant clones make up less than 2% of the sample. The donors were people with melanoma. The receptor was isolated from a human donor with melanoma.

The bases read TGTGCCAGCAGTTCCGCAGGGGCTTCTAGCACAGATACGCAGTATTTT. Translated, it gives CASSSAGASSTDTQYF. In this chain, TRBV28 is recombined with TRBJ2-3; TRBD1 is a possible D gene, resting on 6 matching bases. As encoded in the germline V gene, CDR1 is MDHEN while CDR2 is SYDVKM. From cysteine to phenylalanine, the CDR3 is 16 amino acids long. Solely the CDR3 DNA is kept, with 48 bases framed from the first base. The germline ends are 14 bases apart after V is trimmed by 4 bases and J by 0 bases.